These 24 T cell receptor beta chains were all obtained from the same sample, sequenced in a study of early T cells in non-severe SARS-CoV-2 infection. TCRdb passed the 5' RACE reads through MiXCR, listing each CDR3 protein once. The table records roughly 56,000 distinct CDR3 sequences, approximately 8% of them present only once. Specimen: whole blood. Receptors were obtained from an adult who was a healthcare worker with PCR-confirmed SARS-CoV-2 infection or an uninfected control (not recorded which).

This clonotype was seen a handful of times. V and J are TRBV24-1 and TRBJ2-3; 7 bases fit TRBD1. In germline, CDR1 is KGHDR, CDR2 SFDVKD. V was pared by 9 bases and J by 4 bases, with 0 bases of the junction left unmatched. The CDR3 contains 11 residues. The CDR3 here is CATGTADTQYF. In nucleotides, the CDR3 is TGTGCCACCGGGACAGCAGATACGCAGTATTTT.

This clonotype was detected only a few times. The chain has TRBV6-6 and TRBJ2-3; D ambiguous. The CDR3 consists of 14 residues. Germline V gives CDR1 MNHNY, CDR2 SVGAGI (reference sequence). Trimming took off 7 bases at V and 1 base at J, with 12 bases between the two ends. For the CDR3, the DNA is TGTGCCAGCACTTCGGGCTCGCGCACAGATACGCAGTATTTT. It yields the protein CASTSGSRTDTQYF.

This clonotype was observed a few times. The rearrangement joins TRBV2 to TRBJ1-6; 11 positions agree with TRBD1. Germline V lookup: CDR1 SNHLY, CDR2 FYNNEI. The CDR3 is made up of 15 amino acids. J was trimmed by 7 bases and V by 10 bases; bases with no gene match: 9. This CDR3 is CATPGGTGGNSPLHF. The CDR3 DNA reads as TGTGCCACCCCGGGTGGGACAGGGGGGAATTCACCCCTCCACTTT.

This clonotype was counted between two and nine times. The chain recombines TRBV21-1 with TRBJ1-2. TRBV21-1 is marked as a pseudogene. This CDR3 spans 12 amino acids. The DNA for the CDR3 is TGTGCCAGCAGCCGCCGACACTATGGCTACACCTTC. Protein product: CASSRRHYGYTF.

This clonotype occurred a few times. The rearrangement links TRBV6-5 to TRBJ2-7, with 11 bases aligning to TRBD1. Germline CDR1 and CDR2: MNHEY and SVGAGI. Losses at the gene ends were 9 bases for V and 2 bases for J; bases not matched to a gene: 9. This CDR3 is built from 15 residues. DNA of the CDR3: TGTGCCAGTTCCTACCGGGACAGGGGGACCTACGAGCAGTACTTC. It yields the protein CASSYRDRGTYEQYF.

The rearrangement uses TRBV12-3 or TRBV12-4 and TRBJ2-7; tentative D call: TRBD2 (5 bases). V was pared by 7 bases and J by 6 bases, with 16 bases between. The CDR3 has 13 residues. CDR3 DNA: TGTGCCAGCACCCCGGGAAATCCAGGCGAGCAGTACTTC. It translates to CASTPGNPGEQYF.

This clonotype has a handful of counts. The chain uses TRBV15 and TRBJ2-3; D ambiguous. The CDR3 sequence is 13 residues long. Germline V gene data show CDR1 as LNHNV and CDR2 as YYDKDF (reference sequence). V lost 5 bases, J lost 4 bases, and 10 bases lay in between. In nucleotides, the CDR3 is TGTGCCACCAGCGACCGGGTCGCAGATACGCAGTATTTT. Residues: CATSDRVADTQYF.

This clonotype was observed a few times. The chain employs TRBV28 and TRBJ1-2; 7 nucleotides agree with TRBD1. With V trimmed by 4 bases and J by 0 bases, 5 bases remained unmatched. CDR1 is MDHEN, CDR2 SYDVKM, per germline. The CDR3 is 15 residues long. CDR3 amino acids: CASSYYQGANYGYTF. CDR3 nucleotide sequence: TGTGCCAGCAGTTACTACCAGGGGGCTAACTATGGCTACACCTTC.

V and J are TRBV28 and TRBJ2-7; possibly TRBD1 or TRBD2 for D (6 bases each). The CDR3 contains 13 residues. Between the trimmed V and J ends, which lost 7 bases and 2 bases, there was a span of 12 bases. Germline lookup yields CDR1 MDHEN and CDR2 SYDVKM. The CDR3 DNA reads as TGTGCCAGCACCCCCCGGGGGCCCTACGAGCAGTACTTC. The encoded protein is CASTPRGPYEQYF.

This clonotype was counted ten times or more. The chain couples TRBV7-6 to TRBJ2-1, with D maybe TRBD2 (7 bases). Trimming removed 1 base at V and 2 bases at J, with 9 bases between. This CDR3 is built from 15 residues. The germline gives CDR1 SGHVS, CDR2 FNYEAQ. The CDR3 region is CASSLDGGPYNEQFF. CDR3 nucleotide sequence: TGTGCCAGCAGCTTAGACGGGGGGCCCTACAATGAGCAGTTCTTC.

This clonotype was seen a few times. The gene calls are TRBV3-1 and TRBJ1-2; TRBD1 matches 11 bases. The CDR3 has 15 amino acids. V trimming: 4 bases; J trimming: 8 bases; junction bases outside the gene matches: 9. Germline-derived CDR1 and CDR2 are LGHDT and YNNKEL (reference sequence). The CDR3 sequence is CASSLSDRGPVGYTF. DNA of the CDR3: TGTGCCAGCAGCCTGTCGGACAGGGGGCCGGTCGGCTACACCTTC.

The V call is TRBV20-1, the J call TRBJ2-4, with 9 bases lining up with TRBD2. The CDR3 runs to 16 residues. V lost 0 bases, J lost 1 base, and 4 bases stayed unmatched. From germline, CDR1 is DFQATT and CDR2 SNEGSKA (reference sequence). The CDR3 region is CSARDPSGGAKNIQYF. The CDR3, as DNA: TGCAGTGCTAGAGATCCCAGCGGGGGGGCCAAAAACATTCAGTACTTC.

The chain uses TRBV5-1 and TRBJ2-2; D not resolved. With 1 base removed from V and 6 bases from J, the gap between germline ends came to 4 bases. CDR3 length: 12 amino acids. Looked up from germline, CDR1 is SGHRS and CDR2 is YFSETQ. CDR3 sequence reads: CASSLFSGELFF. In DNA form, the CDR3 reads TGCGCCAGCAGCTTGTTCTCCGGGGAGCTGTTTTTT.

This clonotype has a handful of counts. The genes are TRBV3-1 and TRBJ2-1; 10 bases are a match to TRBD2. Germline V gene data show CDR1 as LGHDT and CDR2 as YNNKEL (reference sequence). The CDR3 consists of 13 residues. With 5 bases clipped from V and 10 bases from J, the junction kept 5 bases outside the gene matches. The CDR3 region is CASSFGSGGEQFF. The DNA for the CDR3 is TGTGCCAGCAGCTTTGGTAGCGGGGGGGAGCAGTTCTTC.

Ten or more counts support this clonotype. This chain joins TRBV29-1 and TRBJ2-5, with TRBD1 identical over 7 bases. V was clipped by 7 bases and J by 2 bases; unmatched bases: 7. The CDR3 is 13 residues long. Germline-derived CDR1 and CDR2 are SQVTM and ANQGSEA. The CDR3 sequence: CSAERGQQETQYF. The DNA for the CDR3 is TGCAGCGCCGAAAGGGGGCAACAAGAGACCCAGTACTTC.

This clonotype was seen many times. The chain joins TRBV12-5 to TRBJ1-3; D ambiguous. The ends were cut back, 5 bases at V and 4 bases at J, with 6 bases in the middle. The germline CDR1 and CDR2 sequences are LGHNT and FRNRAP. The CDR3 is made up of 12 amino acids. CDR3 sequence: CASGNVGNTIYF. The CDR3 DNA follows: TGTGCTAGTGGTAACGTAGGAAACACCATATATTTT.

There are a few counts of this clonotype. The chain recombines TRBV12-3 or TRBV12-4 with TRBJ2-1; 12 nucleotides agree with TRBD2. The CDR3 has 12 residues. The V and J ends lost 6 bases and 9 bases, in that order; junction bases with no gene match: 0. Here the CDR3 reads CASRGLAGEQFF. The CDR3 nucleotides read TGTGCCAGCAGGGGACTAGCGGGTGAGCAGTTCTTC.

Here the CDR3 reads CASSQGVGNVHEQYF. The CDR3 DNA sequence: TGTGCCAGCAGCCAAGGGGTCGGGAATGTCCACGAGCAGTACTTC. The chain combines TRBV4-2 with TRBJ2-7; TRBD2 is a possible D gene (5 bases). CDR3 size: 15 residues. From germline, CDR1 is LGHNA and CDR2 YNFKEQ. The V end was cut by 1 base, the J end by 5 bases, with 15 bases between.

The chain links TRBV10-3 to TRBJ1-2, with TRBD1 matching over 9 bases. The germline CDR1 and CDR2 sequences are ENHRY and SYGVKD. The CDR3 contains 15 residues. The V segment lost 9 bases and the J segment 6 bases; nucleotides outside the gene matches: 14. CDR3 bases: TGTGCCATACGCATACAGGGGGCGAGCTATGATGGCTACACCTTC. Translation gives CAIRIQGASYDGYTF.

The chain recombines TRBV29-1 with TRBJ2-2; D might be TRBD1 (5 bases). The CDR3 length is 13 residues. Between the trimmed V and J ends, which lost 7 bases and 1 base, there was a span of 10 bases. Germline V gene sequence: CDR1 SQVTM, CDR2 ANQGSEA. CDR3 sequence reads: CSARGQNTGELFF. As DNA, the CDR3 is TGCAGCGCCCGTGGACAGAACACCGGGGAGCTGTTTTTT.

In regard to this clonotype: In this CDR3 the conserved last residue, phenylalanine or tryptophan, is missing, so a read error is likely. V usage is TRBV4-2 and J usage is TRBJ2-5; perhaps TRBD2 as D (6 bases). V was cut by 5 bases and J by 5 bases, with 15 bases left in between. The CDR3 runs to 14 residues. Germline loops: CDR1 LGHNA, CDR2 YNFKEQ. CDR3 in amino acids: CASSSTRGGETQYL. In DNA, the CDR3 is TGTGCCAGCAGCTCGACTAGGGGTGGGGAGACCCAGTACTTA.

CDR3 nucleotide sequence: TGCGCCAGCAGCTGGGGACAGAGTAACTATGGCTACACCTTC. It encodes CASSWGQSNYGYTF. The genes are TRBV5-1 and TRBJ1-2, with 7 bases that match TRBD1. CDR1 and CDR2 (germline): SGHRS, YFSETQ. V gave up 3 bases and J gave up 1 base; unmatched junction bases: 3. This CDR3 has 14 residues.

This clonotype was seen a few times. The J gene is TRBJ2-6, the V gene TRBV2; 11 bases line up with TRBD2. Looked up from germline, CDR1 is SNHLY and CDR2 is FYNNEI. CDR3 size: 16 residues. Trimming at V came to 8 bases and at J to 4 bases, leaving 7 bases not matched to a gene. The CDR3 spells CASARLAGNGANVLTF. CDR3 nucleotides: TGTGCCAGCGCTCGACTAGCGGGAAACGGGGCCAACGTCCTGACTTTC.

In this sample, this clonotype turned up a few times. CDR3 in DNA: TGTGCCAGCAGCGTGACAGGGGGCGATGAGCAGTTCTTC. Protein sequence: CASSVTGGDEQFF. V is TRBV5-6 and J is TRBJ2-1; 10 positions agree with TRBD1. CDR3 length equals 13 residues. Germline-derived CDR1 and CDR2 are SGHDT and YYEEEE. V trimming: 4 bases; J trimming: 8 bases; junction bases outside the gene matches: 3.